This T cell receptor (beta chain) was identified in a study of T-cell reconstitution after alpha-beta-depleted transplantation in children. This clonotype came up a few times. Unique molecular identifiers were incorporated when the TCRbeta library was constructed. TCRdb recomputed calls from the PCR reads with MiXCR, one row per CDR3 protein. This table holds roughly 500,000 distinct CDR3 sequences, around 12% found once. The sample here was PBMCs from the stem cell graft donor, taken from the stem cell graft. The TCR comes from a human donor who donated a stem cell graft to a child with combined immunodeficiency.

The CDR3 loop reads CAWMARESEKLFF. The CDR3 DNA sequence: TGTGCCTGGATGGCCCGGGAAAGTGAAAAACTGTTTTTT. The chain is built from TRBV30 and TRBJ1-4; D uncertain. V lost 4 bases, J lost 7 bases, and 13 bases lay in between. The CDR3 contains 13 residues. Germline V CDR1 and CDR2: GTSNPN, SVGIG (reference sequence).